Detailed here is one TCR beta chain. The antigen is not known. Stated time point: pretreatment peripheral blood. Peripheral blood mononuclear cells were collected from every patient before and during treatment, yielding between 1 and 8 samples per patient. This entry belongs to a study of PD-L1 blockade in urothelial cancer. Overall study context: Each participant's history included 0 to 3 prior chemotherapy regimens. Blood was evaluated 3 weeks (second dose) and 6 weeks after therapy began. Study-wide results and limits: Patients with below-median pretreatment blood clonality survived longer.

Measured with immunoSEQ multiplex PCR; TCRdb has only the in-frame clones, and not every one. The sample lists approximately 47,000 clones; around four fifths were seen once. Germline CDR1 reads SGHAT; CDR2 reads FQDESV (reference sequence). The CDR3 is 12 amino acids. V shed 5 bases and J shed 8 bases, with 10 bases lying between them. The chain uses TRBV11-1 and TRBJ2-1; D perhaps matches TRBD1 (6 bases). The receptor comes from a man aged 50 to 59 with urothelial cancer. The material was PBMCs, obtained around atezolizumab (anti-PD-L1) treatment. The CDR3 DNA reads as TGTGCCAGCAGCGTACAGGGCTATGAGCAGTTCTTC. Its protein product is CASSVQGYEQFF.